Below are 27 T cell receptor beta chains sequenced from a single sample in a study of regulatory T cells in long-lasting Graves disease. Noted time point: persistent/refractory GD, antithyroid drugs over 5 years with positive TRAb. Extracted PBMC RNA gave rise to the TCR library. Construction of TCR beta libraries relied on iRepertoire HTBI primers and on Arm-PCR targeting CDR3 regions. Each CDR3 protein gets one entry after TCRdb re-called the multiplex PCR reads with MiXCR. This sample carries about 290,000 distinct CDR3 sequences, around 23% of them seen once, and the ten largest clones take 56%. The sample here was peripheral blood mononuclear cells (PBMCs), taken when the disease was refractory, from a patient treated with antithyroid drugs. Source of these receptors: a female donor with Graves disease.

This clonotype was counted many times. V usage is TRBV12-3 or TRBV12-4 and J usage is TRBJ2-7; the D gene could be TRBD1 or TRBD2 (5 bases each). This CDR3 has 12 amino acids. V lost 7 bases, J lost 6 bases, and 13 bases lay in between. CDR3 nucleotides: TGTGCCAGCACCCATGGGGGTCTCGAGCAGTACTTC. Translated: CASTHGGLEQYF.

This clonotype has just a few counts. The chain joins TRBV3-1 to TRBJ2-7, with unresolved D. Trimming removed 4 bases at V and 0 bases at J, with 10 bases between. Per germline, CDR1 LGHDT and CDR2 YNNKEL (reference sequence). The CDR3 consists of 14 residues. In DNA, the CDR3 is TGTGCCAGCAGCCCACGATCAAGCTCCTACGAGCAGTACTTC. Encoded protein: CASSPRSSSYEQYF.

Many counts were recorded for this clonotype. V and J are TRBV12-3 or TRBV12-4 and TRBJ2-5; D remains ambiguous. The CDR3 is 13 residues long. Trimming removed 3 bases at V and 4 bases at J, with 9 bases between. CDR3 in DNA: TGTGCCAGCAGTTTCGGGCACGGAGAGACCCAGTACTTC. Translated: CASSFGHGETQYF.

The gene calls are TRBV6-5 and TRBJ2-2; D may match TRBD1 or TRBD2 (5 bases each). The ends were cut back, 1 base at V and 2 bases at J, with 14 bases in the middle. The CDR3 runs 17 residues. The germline gives CDR1 MNHEY, CDR2 SVGAGI. The DNA of the CDR3 is TGTGCCAGCAGTTACTGGGATATTGGGGGAAACACCGGGGAGCTGTTTTTT. Translated: CASSYWDIGGNTGELFF.

The gene calls are TRBV28 and TRBJ2-3; possibly TRBD1 for D (6 bases). Trimming stripped 7 bases from V and 4 bases from J, with 15 bases between. The CDR3 is made up of 14 amino acids. CDR1 and CDR2 from the germline V gene are MDHEN and SYDVKM. The CDR3 is CASTYRETPDTQYF. The CDR3 DNA follows: TGTGCCAGCACGTACAGGGAGACACCAGATACGCAGTATTTT.

This sequence joins TRBV9 and TRBJ2-2; 10 positions match TRBD1. J gave up 3 bases and V 4 bases, and 12 bases lay outside the gene matches. The CDR3 spans 18 residues. CDR1 SGDLS and CDR2 YYNGEE come from the germline V gene. The CDR3 loop reads CASSPGLRDRGDTGELFF. The CDR3, as DNA: TGTGCCAGCAGCCCGGGGCTAAGGGACAGGGGAGACACCGGGGAGCTGTTTTTT.

This clonotype was recorded many times. CDR3 sequence: CASSLHQGNEKLFF. For the CDR3, the DNA is TGTGCCAGCAGCTTGCACCAAGGAAACGAAAAACTGTTTTTT. The rearrangement uses TRBV11-2 and TRBJ1-4; D is undetermined. The CDR3 has 14 residues. V was trimmed by 3 bases and J by 8 bases, leaving 13 bases between them. Germline V lookup: CDR1 SGHAT, CDR2 FQNNGV. Full variable domain (missing parts from reference TRBV11-2 and TRBJ1-4): EAGVAQSPRYKIIEKRQSVAFWCNPISGHATLYWYQQILGQGPKLLIQFQNNGVVDDSQLPKDRFSAERLKGVDSTLKIQPAKLEDSAVYLCASSLHQGNEKLFFGSGTQLSVL.

This chain connects TRBV18 to TRBJ2-2, with D possibly being TRBD2 (5 bases). The CDR3 has 17 residues. Trimming pared 1 base from V and 0 bases from J, leaving 12 bases between. CDR1 KGHSH and CDR2 LQKENI come from the germline V gene. The CDR3 region has the DNA TGTGCCAGCTCACCACAACCAGCGGACGCGAACACCGGGGAGCTGTTTTTT. It encodes CASSPQPADANTGELFF.

Remarks on this clonotype: A much bigger clone sits one base away, suggesting this may be a read error. The chain carries TRBV28 and TRBJ2-2, with 7 bases identical to TRBD2. The CDR3 has 13 amino acids. Looked up from germline, CDR1 is MDHEN and CDR2 is SYDVKM. This CDR3 reads CASSLGRHGELVF. The CDR3, as DNA: TGTGCCAGCAGCCTCGGGAGGCACGGGGAGCTGGTTTTT.

The rearrangement links TRBV20-1 to TRBJ2-7; no definite D call. The CDR3 consists of 12 residues. V lost 7 bases and J lost 0, with 10 bases in between. Per the germline V gene, CDR1 is DFQATT and CDR2 is SNEGSKA (reference sequence). The CDR3 DNA reads as TGCAGTGTACGTGGGAACTCCTACGAGCAGTACTTC. As protein: CSVRGNSYEQYF.

On this clonotype itself: This may be a read error: a much more frequent sequence differs by one nucleotide. The chain carries TRBV27 and TRBJ2-7; unclear D gene. This CDR3 region has 16 residues. Per the germline V gene, CDR1 is MNHEY and CDR2 is SMNVEV (reference sequence). V dropped 3 bases and J dropped 4 bases, with 19 bases sitting between them. CDR3 region: CASSFDGSRSYYEQYF. The CDR3 nucleotides read TGTGCCAGCAGTTTTGACGGTAGCAGGAGTTATTACGAGCAGTACTTC.

The chain is built from TRBV28 and TRBJ2-3; D possibly corresponds to TRBD1 (6 bases). Germline V gene data show CDR1 as MDHEN and CDR2 as SYDVKM. Trimming left V 2 bases short and J 2 bases short, with 14 bases between. CDR3 length: 16 residues. CDR3 amino acids: CASSLQGIVNTDTQYF. The CDR3 region has the DNA TGTGCCAGCAGTTTACAGGGGATAGTGAACACAGATACGCAGTATTTT.

This clonotype was seen a few times. The chain employs TRBV29-1 and TRBJ2-7; 10 bases are shared with TRBD1. V trimming: 4 bases; J trimming: 1 base; junction bases outside the gene matches: 4. The CDR3 covers 14 residues. Germline V gives CDR1 SQVTM, CDR2 ANQGSEA. The CDR3 DNA is TGCAGCGTTGGTAGGACAGGGGGATCCTACGAGCAGTACTTC. It translates to CSVGRTGGSYEQYF.

This clonotype was counted a few times. The gene calls are TRBV12-3 or TRBV12-4 and TRBJ2-1, with D hard to call. The germline V and J ends were trimmed by 5 bases and 0 bases, with 11 bases remaining between them. The CDR3 is made up of 15 amino acids. The CDR3 DNA follows: TGTGCCAGCAGTCGCACTTCAAGCTCCTACAATGAGCAGTTCTTC. Translating gives CASSRTSSSYNEQFF.

Of note for this clonotype: Being one base from a much bigger clone, this may be a read error. The chain uses TRBV28 and TRBJ1-6; D remains unclear. The CDR3 length is 15 residues. V was clipped by 7 bases and J by 7 bases, with 17 bases between them. Germline CDR1 MDHEN, CDR2 SYDVKM. The CDR3 DNA sequence: TGTGCCAGCATCCGCCCGAGTCCTCGGAATTCACCCCTCCACTTT. Its translation: CASIRPSPRNSPLHF.

This clonotype has more than one count but fewer than ten. The J gene is TRBJ1-5, the V gene TRBV4-2, with TRBD1 identical over 9 bases. CDR1 and CDR2 (germline): LGHNA, YNFKEQ. The CDR3 is made up of 17 amino acids. Trimming took 2 bases from V and 6 from J; bases not matched to a gene: 11. As DNA, the CDR3 is TGTGCCAGCAGCCAATCTACAGGGGGCGCAGGGACTCAGCCCCAGCATTTT. This sequence encodes CASSQSTGGAGTQPQHF.

Comments on this clonotype: A single base is all that separates this from a far larger clone, so a read error is likely. The chain links TRBV6-1 to TRBJ2-7; D is possibly TRBD1 (6 bases). V shed 6 bases and J shed 1 base, with 10 bases lying between them. CDR1 is MNHNS, CDR2 SASEGT, per germline. CDR3 length: 13 amino acids. The CDR3 nucleotides read TGTGCCAGCAGCAACGGACAGTCCTACGAGCAGTACTTC. It specifies CASSNGQSYEQYF.

The table lists this clonotype with many counts. The CDR3 bases are TGTGCCAGCAGTTTTAAGGTGGGGAGCACCGGGGAGCTGTTTTTT. Amino acid sequence: CASSFKVGSTGELFF. The chain couples TRBV28 to TRBJ2-2, with TRBD2 as a possible D gene (5 bases). Per the germline V gene, CDR1 is MDHEN and CDR2 is SYDVKM. The V end was cut by 3 bases, the J end by 4 bases, with 12 bases between. This CDR3 is built from 15 residues.

This rearrangement joins TRBV6-2 or TRBV6-3 to TRBJ1-1, with D perhaps matching TRBD1 (6 bases). Germline V lookup: CDR1 MNHEY, CDR2 SVGEGT. Trimming stripped 1 base from V and 2 bases from J, with 8 bases between. The CDR3 extends over 14 amino acids. The CDR3 sequence is CASSYWGANTEAFF. The CDR3 DNA reads as TGTGCCAGCAGTTACTGGGGGGCCAACACTGAAGCTTTCTTT.

This clonotype was counted only a few times. V and J are TRBV20-1 and TRBJ2-7; no reliable D call. Germline CDR1 DFQATT, CDR2 SNEGSKA (reference sequence). V shed 4 bases and J shed 0 bases, with 10 bases lying between them. The CDR3 loop spans 13 amino acids. Here the CDR3 reads CSATRTISYEQYF. CDR3 sequence (DNA): TGCAGTGCTACTCGAACTATCTCCTACGAGCAGTACTTC.

This clonotype showed up many times. This chain joins TRBV4-1 and TRBJ1-2; 9 bases agree with TRBD1. The length of the CDR3 is 15 residues. From germline, CDR1 is MGHRA and CDR2 YSYEKL. V dropped 6 bases and J dropped 0; count of bases not matched to a gene: 5. CDR3 DNA: TGCGCCAGCAGTTTCGGGACAGGGCCTAACTATGGCTACACCTTC. Protein sequence: CASSFGTGPNYGYTF.

The chain has TRBV4-3 and TRBJ2-2, with 10 bases matching TRBD1. This CDR3 is built from 18 residues. Trimming took 0 bases from V and 5 from J; bases not matched to a gene: 9. The V gene's germline CDR1 is LGHNA and CDR2 YSLEER. CDR3 sequence (DNA): TGCGCCAGCAGCCAAGATCTGGGACAGGGGATAGGGACCGGGGAGCTGTTTTTT. Amino acid sequence: CASSQDLGQGIGTGELFF.

About this clonotype: It may be a read error: a sequence one base away is much more abundant. The chain employs TRBV2 and TRBJ1-5; tentatively, D is TRBD1 (5 bases). V was pared by 11 bases and J by 7 bases, with 21 bases between. Looked up from germline, CDR1 is SNHLY and CDR2 is FYNNEI. The length of the CDR3 is 14 residues. The DNA for the CDR3 is TGTGCCGGCGATGGACCAGGGCTAGGGCAGCCCCAGCATTTT. Its translation is CAGDGPGLGQPQHF.

This chain uses TRBV7-9 with TRBJ2-1, with 7 bases identical to TRBD2. CDR3 length equals 17 residues. The J segment lost 8 bases and the V segment lost 2 bases, leaving 15 bases of the junction unmatched. Per the germline V gene, CDR1 is SEHNR and CDR2 is FQNEAQ (reference sequence). CDR3 protein: CASSLSKWEGATDEQFF. The CDR3 nucleotides read TGTGCCAGCAGCTTATCTAAGTGGGAGGGAGCTACGGATGAGCAGTTCTTC.

This clonotype was counted a few times. J is TRBJ2-3 and V is TRBV2, with TRBD2 identical over 7 bases. V shed 4 bases and J 7 bases; nucleotides not matched to a gene: 11. This CDR3 comprises 15 residues. Germline lookup yields CDR1 SNHLY and CDR2 FYNNEI. CDR3 nucleotides: TGTGCCAGCAGTGGCCCTAGCGGCCCGGTGAATACGCAGTATTTT. This gives the protein CASSGPSGPVNTQYF.

Concerning this clonotype itself: A read error is the likely source, as a far larger clone sits one nucleotide away. The gene calls are TRBV28 and TRBJ2-5, with D possibly being TRBD2 (6 bases). The last part of the DNA fits TRBJ2-4 better; the J call may be wrong. The CDR3 covers 13 residues. The germline V gene has CDR1 MDHEN and CDR2 SYDVKM. CDR3: CASSPGLGNIQYF. CDR3 bases: TGTGCCAGCAGTCCGGGACTGGGGAACATTCAGTACTTC.

V gene TRBV20-1 combines with J gene TRBJ2-7; D call uncertain. CDR3 size: 14 residues. CDR1 and CDR2 (germline): DFQATT, SNEGSKA (reference sequence). Trimming removed 0 bases at V and 2 bases at J, with 11 bases between. The CDR3 coding sequence is TGCAGTGCTAGAGATAACCTCCGTACCTACGAGCAGTACTTC. Translation gives CSARDNLRTYEQYF.